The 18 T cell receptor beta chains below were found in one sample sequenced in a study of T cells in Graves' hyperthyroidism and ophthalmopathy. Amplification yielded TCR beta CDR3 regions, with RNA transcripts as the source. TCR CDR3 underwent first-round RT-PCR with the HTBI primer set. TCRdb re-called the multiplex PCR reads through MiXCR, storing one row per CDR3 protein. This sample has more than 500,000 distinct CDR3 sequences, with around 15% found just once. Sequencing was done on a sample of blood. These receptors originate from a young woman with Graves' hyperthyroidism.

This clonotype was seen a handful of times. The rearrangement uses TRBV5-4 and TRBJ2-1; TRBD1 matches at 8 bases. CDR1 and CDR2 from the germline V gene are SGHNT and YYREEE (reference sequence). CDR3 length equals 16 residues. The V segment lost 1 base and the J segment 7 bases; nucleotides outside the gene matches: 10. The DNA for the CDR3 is TGTGCCAGCAGCTTGAGTACGGACAGGGTACGGAATGAGCAGTTCTTC. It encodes CASSLSTDRVRNEQFF.

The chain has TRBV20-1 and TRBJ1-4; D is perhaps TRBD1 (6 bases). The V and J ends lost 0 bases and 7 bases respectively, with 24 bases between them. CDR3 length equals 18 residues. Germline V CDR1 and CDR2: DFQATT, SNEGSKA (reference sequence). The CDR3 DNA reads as TGCAGTGCTAGAGATAGGGGGTATAAAGGGGTAGTGAGTGAAAAACTGTTTTTT. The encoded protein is CSARDRGYKGVVSEKLFF.

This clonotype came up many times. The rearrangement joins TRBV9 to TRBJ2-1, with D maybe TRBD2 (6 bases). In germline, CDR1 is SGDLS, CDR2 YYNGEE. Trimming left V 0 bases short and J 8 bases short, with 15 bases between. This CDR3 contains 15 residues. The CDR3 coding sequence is TGTGCCAGCAGCGTAGACGCAGCGGGTGGGGATGAGCAGTTCTTC. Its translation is CASSVDAAGGDEQFF. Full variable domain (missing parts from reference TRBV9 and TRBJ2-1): DSGVTQTPKHLITATGQRVTLRCSPRSGDLSVYWYQQSLDQGLQFLIQYYNGEERAKGNILERFSAQQFPDLHSELNLSSLELGDSALYFCASSVDAAGGDEQFFGPGTRLTVL.

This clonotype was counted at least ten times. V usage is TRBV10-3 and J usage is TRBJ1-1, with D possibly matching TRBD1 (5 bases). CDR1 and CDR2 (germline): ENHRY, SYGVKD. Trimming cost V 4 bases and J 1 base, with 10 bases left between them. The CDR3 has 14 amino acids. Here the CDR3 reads CAISAGQANTEAFF. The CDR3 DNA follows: TGTGCCATCAGTGCCGGACAAGCGAACACTGAAGCTTTCTTT.

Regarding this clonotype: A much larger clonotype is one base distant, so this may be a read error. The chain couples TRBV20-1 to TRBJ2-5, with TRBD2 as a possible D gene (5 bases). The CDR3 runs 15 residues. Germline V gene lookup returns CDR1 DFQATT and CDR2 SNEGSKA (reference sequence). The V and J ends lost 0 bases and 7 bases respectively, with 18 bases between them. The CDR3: CSARDNNRPLGTQYF. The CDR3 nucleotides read TGCAGTGCTAGAGATAATAATCGACCACTAGGGACCCAGTACTTC.

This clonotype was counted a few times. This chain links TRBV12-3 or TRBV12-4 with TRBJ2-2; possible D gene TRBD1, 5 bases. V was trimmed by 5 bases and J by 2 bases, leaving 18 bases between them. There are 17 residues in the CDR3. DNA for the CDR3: TGTGCCAGCAGTCCCTCCTCAGGGCGGATTAACACCGGGGAGCTGTTTTTT. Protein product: CASSPSSGRINTGELFF.

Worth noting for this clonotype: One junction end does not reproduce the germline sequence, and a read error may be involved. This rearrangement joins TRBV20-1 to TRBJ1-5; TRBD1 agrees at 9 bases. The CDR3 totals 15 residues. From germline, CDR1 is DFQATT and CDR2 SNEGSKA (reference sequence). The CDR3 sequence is CSAADRGNILQPRHF. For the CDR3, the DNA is TGCAGTGCTGCAGACAGGGGGAATATCCTTCAGCCCCGGCATTTT.

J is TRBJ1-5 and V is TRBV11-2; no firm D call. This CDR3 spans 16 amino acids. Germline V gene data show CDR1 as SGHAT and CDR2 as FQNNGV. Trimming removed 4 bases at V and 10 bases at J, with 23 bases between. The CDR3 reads CASSWGSGELKGPQHF. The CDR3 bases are TGTGCCAGCAGCTGGGGTTCGGGCGAACTTAAGGGACCCCAGCATTTT. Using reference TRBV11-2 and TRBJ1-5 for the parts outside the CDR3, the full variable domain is EAGVAQSPRYKIIEKRQSVAFWCNPISGHATLYWYQQILGQGPKLLIQFQNNGVVDDSQLPKDRFSAERLKGVDSTLKIQPAKLEDSAVYLCASSWGSGELKGPQHFGDGTRLSIL.

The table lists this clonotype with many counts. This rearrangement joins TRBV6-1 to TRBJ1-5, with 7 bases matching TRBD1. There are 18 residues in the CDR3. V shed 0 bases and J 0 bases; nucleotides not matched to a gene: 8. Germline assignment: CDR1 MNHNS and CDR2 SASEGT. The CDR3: CASSEARGDSHSNQPQHF. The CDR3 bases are TGTGCCAGCAGTGAAGCGCGAGGGGACAGCCATAGCAATCAGCCCCAGCATTTT.

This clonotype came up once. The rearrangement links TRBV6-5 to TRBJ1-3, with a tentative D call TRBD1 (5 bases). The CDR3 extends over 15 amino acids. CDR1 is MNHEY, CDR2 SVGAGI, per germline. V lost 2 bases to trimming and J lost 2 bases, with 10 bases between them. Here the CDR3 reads CASSYLTETGNTIYF. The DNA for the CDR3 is TGTGCCAGCAGTTACCTGACAGAAACTGGAAACACCATATATTTT.

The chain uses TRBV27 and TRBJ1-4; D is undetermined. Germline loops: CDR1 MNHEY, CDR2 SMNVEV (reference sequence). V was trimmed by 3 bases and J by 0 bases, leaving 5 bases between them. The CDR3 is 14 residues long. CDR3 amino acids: CASSLQATNEKLFF. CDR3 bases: TGTGCCAGCAGTTTGCAGGCAACTAATGAAAAACTGTTTTTT.

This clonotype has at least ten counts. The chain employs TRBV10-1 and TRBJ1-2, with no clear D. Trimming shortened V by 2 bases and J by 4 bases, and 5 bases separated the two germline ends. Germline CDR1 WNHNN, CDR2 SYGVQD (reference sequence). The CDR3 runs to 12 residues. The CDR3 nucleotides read TGCGCCAGCAGTGAGAGGGCCTATGGCTACACCTTC. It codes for CASSERAYGYTF.

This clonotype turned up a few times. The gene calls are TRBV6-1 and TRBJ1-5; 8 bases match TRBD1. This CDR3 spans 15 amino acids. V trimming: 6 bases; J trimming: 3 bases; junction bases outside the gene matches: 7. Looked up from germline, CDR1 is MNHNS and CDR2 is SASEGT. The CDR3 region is CASRRTQGANQPQHF. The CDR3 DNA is TGTGCCAGCAGACGAACTCAGGGGGCCAATCAGCCCCAGCATTTT.

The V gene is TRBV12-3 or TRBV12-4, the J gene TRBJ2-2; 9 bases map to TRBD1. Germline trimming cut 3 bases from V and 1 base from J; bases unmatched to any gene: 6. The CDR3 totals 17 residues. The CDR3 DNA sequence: TGTGCCAGCAGTTTGCCCTCGGGACAGGGGAACACCGGGGAGCTGTTTTTT. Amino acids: CASSLPSGQGNTGELFF.

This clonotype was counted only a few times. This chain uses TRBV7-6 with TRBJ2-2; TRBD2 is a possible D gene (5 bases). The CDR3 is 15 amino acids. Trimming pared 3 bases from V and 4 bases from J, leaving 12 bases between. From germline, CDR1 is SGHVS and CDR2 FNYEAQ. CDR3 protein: CASSLRGWGTGELFF. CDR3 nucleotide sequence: TGTGCCAGCAGCTTGCGAGGGTGGGGCACCGGGGAGCTGTTTTTT.

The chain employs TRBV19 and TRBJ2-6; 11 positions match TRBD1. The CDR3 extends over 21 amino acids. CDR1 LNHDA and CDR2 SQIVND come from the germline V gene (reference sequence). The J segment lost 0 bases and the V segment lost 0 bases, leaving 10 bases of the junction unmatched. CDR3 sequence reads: CASSIEPGQGAPISGANVLTF. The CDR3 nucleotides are TGTGCCAGTAGTATAGAGCCTGGACAGGGGGCGCCCATCTCTGGGGCCAACGTCCTGACTTTC.

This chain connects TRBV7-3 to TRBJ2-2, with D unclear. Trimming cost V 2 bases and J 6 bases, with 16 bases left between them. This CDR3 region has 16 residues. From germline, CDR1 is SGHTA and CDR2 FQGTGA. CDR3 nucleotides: TGTGCCAGCAGCTTAGAAGTGGTGATTCCCCCCGGGGAGCTGTTTTTT. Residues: CASSLEVVIPPGELFF. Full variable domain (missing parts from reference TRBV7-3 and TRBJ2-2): GAGVSQTPSNKVTEKGKYVELRCDPISGHTALYWYRQSLGQGPEFLIYFQGTGAADDSGLPNDRFFAVRPEGSVSTLKIQRTERGDSAVYLCASSLEVVIPPGELFFGEGSRLTVL.

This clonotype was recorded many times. For the CDR3, the DNA is TGTGCCAGCAGCCCCACTCAGGCAGATACGCAGTATTTT. Amino acids: CASSPTQADTQYF. This chain uses TRBV7-8 with TRBJ2-3; D not resolved. CDR1 and CDR2 from the germline V gene are SGHVS and FQNEAQ. V was shortened by 5 bases and J by 4 bases, with 10 bases between the two germline ends. The CDR3 consists of 13 residues.